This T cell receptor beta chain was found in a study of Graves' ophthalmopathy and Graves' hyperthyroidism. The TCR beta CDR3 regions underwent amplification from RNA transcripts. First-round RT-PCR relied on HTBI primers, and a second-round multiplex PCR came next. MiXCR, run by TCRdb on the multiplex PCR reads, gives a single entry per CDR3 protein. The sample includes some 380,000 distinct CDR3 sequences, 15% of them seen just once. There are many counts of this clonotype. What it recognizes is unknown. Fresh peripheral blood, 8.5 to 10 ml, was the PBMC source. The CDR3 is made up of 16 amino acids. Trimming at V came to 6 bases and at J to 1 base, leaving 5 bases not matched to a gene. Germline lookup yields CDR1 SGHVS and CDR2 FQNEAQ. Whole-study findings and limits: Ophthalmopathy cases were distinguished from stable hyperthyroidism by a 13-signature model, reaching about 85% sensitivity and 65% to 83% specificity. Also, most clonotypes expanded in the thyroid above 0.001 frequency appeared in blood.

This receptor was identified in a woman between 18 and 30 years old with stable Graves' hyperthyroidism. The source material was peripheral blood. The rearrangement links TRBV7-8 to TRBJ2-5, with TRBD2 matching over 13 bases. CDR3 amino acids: CASRRGTSGAQETQYF. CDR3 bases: TGTGCCAGCAGACGAGGGACTAGCGGGGCCCAAGAGACCCAGTACTTC.